The 8 T cell receptor beta chains below all came from one sample that was sequenced in a study of cytomegalovirus exposure and HLA in healthy donors. PCR employed 60 Vbeta and 13 Jbeta primers. Sequencing was performed with immunoSEQ multiplex PCR; in TCRdb, only in-frame clones are kept and a portion is missing. This sample has about 130,000 clones, with approximately 79% found just once. Sequenced: PBMCs. The receptors here all came from a man aged 18 to 29 in good health and CMV-seropositive.

The chain recombines TRBV30 with TRBJ1-2, with 8 bases fitting TRBD1. The CDR3 has 14 amino acids. The ends lost 4 bases at V and 5 bases at J; junction bases unmatched: 9. Germline V CDR1 and CDR2: GTSNPN, SVGIG (reference sequence). CDR3 in DNA: TGTGCCTGGACAGGGGGCCTCCGGATATATGGCTACACCTTC. This gives the protein CAWTGGLRIYGYTF.

The chain is built from TRBV20-1 and TRBJ1-5, with unresolved D. Germline assignment: CDR1 DFQATT and CDR2 SNEGSKA (reference sequence). The CDR3 has 11 amino acids. The germline V and J ends were trimmed by 3 bases and 5 bases, with 5 bases remaining between them. CDR3 protein: CSASIDQPQHF. CDR3 DNA sequence: TGCAGTGCTAGTATTGATCAGCCCCAGCATTTT.

This clone was found a few times. The rearrangement joins TRBV30 to TRBJ2-1; the D gene is possibly TRBD1 (6 bases). The V end lost 8 bases, the J end lost 4 bases, and 12 bases lay between the germline ends. Germline V gives CDR1 GTSNPN, CDR2 SVGIG (reference sequence). The CDR3 length is 12 residues. CDR3 nucleotide sequence: TGTGCCGAGTGGACAGTTTACAATGAGCAGTTCTTC. Translating gives CAEWTVYNEQFF.

This chain connects TRBV28 to TRBJ2-7, with 8 bases fitting TRBD1. This CDR3 comprises 14 residues. Per the germline V gene, CDR1 is MDHEN and CDR2 is SYDVKM. The V and J ends lost 2 bases and 3 bases, in that order; junction bases with no gene match: 3. CDR3 DNA: TGTGCCAGCAGTTTACGACAGGGGCTCTACGAGCAGTACTTC. This sequence encodes CASSLRQGLYEQYF.

V and J are TRBV9 and TRBJ2-3, with TRBD2 matching 9 bases. The V gene's germline CDR1 is SGDLS and CDR2 YYNGEE. The CDR3 totals 16 residues. V lost 2 bases and J lost 2; bases outside the gene matches: 6. CDR3 sequence: CASSVSGGGVTDTQYF. CDR3 coding DNA: TGTGCCAGCAGCGTTTCGGGCGGGGGGGTCACAGATACGCAGTATTTT.

The chain links TRBV6-4 to TRBJ1-1; no clear D. Germline V lookup: CDR1 MRHNA, CDR2 SNTAGT. Trimming pared 7 bases from V and 1 base from J, leaving 13 bases between. This CDR3 is built from 14 residues. The CDR3 coding sequence is TGTGCCAGCAACCCCCTATACCGGAACACTGAAGCTTTCTTT. It encodes CASNPLYRNTEAFF.

The chain carries TRBV10-3 and TRBJ2-7, with TRBD1 matching over 9 bases. Trimming cost V 0 bases and J 2 bases; bases outside gene matches: 5. The germline gives CDR1 ENHRY, CDR2 SYGVKD. The CDR3 consists of 16 residues. CDR3 sequence reads: CAISESRGQGPYEQYF. The CDR3 DNA reads as TGTGCCATCAGTGAGTCGCGGGGACAGGGTCCCTACGAGCAGTACTTC.

This clone was detected only once. This chain links TRBV27 with TRBJ1-1, with D possibly TRBD1 on 5 matching bases. V lost 5 bases and J lost 6, with 16 bases in between. CDR1 is MNHEY and CDR2 is SMNVEV in the germline V gene (reference sequence). The CDR3 has 14 amino acids. CDR3 DNA sequence: TGTGCCAGCAGTCCGATCGACAGTTACTCTGAAGCTTTCTTT. As protein: CASSPIDSYSEAFF.